The 15 T cell receptor beta chains in this list originate from one sample, sequenced in a study of blood T cells in healthy people across ages. The second PCR ran 7 to 11 cycles with a sample-barcoded 5' primer and J-beta primers. TCRdb reprocessed the 5' RACE reads with MiXCR, giving one entry per CDR3 protein. This sample carries about 640,000 distinct CDR3 sequences, approximately 59% of them seen once, and the ten largest clones take 30% to 45%. Source material: blood. The receptors here all came from a man in his 60s in good health.

The chain carries TRBV6-5 and TRBJ1-2; D may be TRBD1 (6 bases). This CDR3 spans 12 amino acids. Germline loops: CDR1 MNHEY, CDR2 SVGAGI. The V end was cut by 5 bases, the J end by 8 bases, with 12 bases between. The CDR3 region has the DNA TGTGCCAGCAGTCTACAGGGTCTCGGCTACACCTTC. Translation: CASSLQGLGYTF.

This clonotype was picked up many times. V gene TRBV10-3 combines with J gene TRBJ1-6; 7 bases map to TRBD1. Unmatched junction bases numbered 10, after V lost 2 bases and J lost 9 bases. The CDR3 totals 16 residues. The germline V gene has CDR1 ENHRY and CDR2 SYGVKD. This CDR3 is CAISEGEPGTASPLHF. The CDR3 DNA sequence: TGTGCCATCAGTGAGGGGGAGCCCGGGACAGCTTCACCCCTCCACTTT.

On this clonotype itself: Relative to the germline gene, one junction end is altered; a read error may explain this. The rearrangement uses TRBV12-3 or TRBV12-4 and TRBJ2-3; 9 nucleotides align to TRBD1. The CDR3 runs 14 residues. CDR3 nucleotide sequence: TGTGCCGGCAGTACAGGGGGCCCAGCAGATACGCAGTATTTT. Translated: CAGSTGGPADTQYF.

The CDR3 nucleotides read TGTGCCACCAGTGATTTTAGGGGTGATGAGCAGTTCTTC. It encodes CATSDFRGDEQFF. The chain has TRBV24-1 and TRBJ2-1; D is perhaps TRBD1 (5 bases). The V gene lost 1 base and the J gene lost 8 bases, with 8 bases spanning the gap. Germline CDR1 KGHDR, CDR2 SFDVKD. The CDR3 totals 13 residues.

J is TRBJ2-3 and V is TRBV27, with TRBD1 matching 7 bases. CDR3 length: 16 residues. Germline CDR1 and CDR2: MNHEY and SMNVEV (reference sequence). V lost 1 base and J lost 3; bases outside the gene matches: 7. The CDR3 protein is CASSLYHRGETDTQYF. The DNA of the CDR3 is TGTGCCAGCAGTTTATACCACAGGGGAGAGACAGATACGCAGTATTTT.

A remark on this clonotype: Compared with germline, one end of the junction differs, possibly owing to a read error. The chain employs TRBV29-1 and TRBJ2-6, with D perhaps matching TRBD1 (5 bases). This CDR3 spans 13 amino acids. Per germline, CDR1 SQVTM and CDR2 ANQGSEA. The CDR3: CSASGSGADVLTF. CDR3 in DNA: TGCAGCGCCTCCGGCTCTGGGGCCGACGTCCTGACTTTC.

V usage is TRBV20-1 and J usage is TRBJ1-2; D remains ambiguous. The V gene's germline CDR1 is DFQATT and CDR2 SNEGSKA (reference sequence). The ends were cut back, 5 bases at V and 8 bases at J, with 12 bases in the middle. The CDR3 consists of 11 residues. CDR3 sequence: CSAWTPRGYTF. The CDR3 coding sequence is TGCAGTGCTTGGACGCCCCGGGGCTACACCTTC.

J is TRBJ1-1 and V is TRBV20-1; unclear D gene. Germline V gene lookup returns CDR1 DFQATT and CDR2 SNEGSKA (reference sequence). The CDR3 is 10 amino acids. Trimming stripped 5 bases from V and 5 bases from J, with 6 bases between. CDR3 DNA: TGCAGTGCTCGCGGTACTGAAGCTTTCTTT. Translation: CSARGTEAFF.

The V and J genes are TRBV3-1 and TRBJ1-1, with 8 bases that match TRBD1. This CDR3 is built from 15 residues. The germline V gene encodes CDR1 LGHDT and CDR2 YNNKEL (reference sequence). After removal of 2 bases from V and 1 base from J, the junction contained 3 bases not matched to a gene. CDR3 in DNA: TGTGCCAGCAGCCAACACGACAGGGGGAACACTGAAGCTTTCTTT. It translates to CASSQHDRGNTEAFF.

V usage is TRBV6-5 and J usage is TRBJ2-2, with D tentatively TRBD2 (5 bases). CDR3 length equals 16 residues. Germline values: CDR1 MNHEY, CDR2 SVGAGI. The V end was cut by 2 bases, the J end by 1 base, with 11 bases between. The CDR3 loop is CASSYPASGNTGELFF. DNA for the CDR3: TGTGCCAGCAGTTACCCGGCCAGCGGGAACACCGGGGAGCTGTTTTTT.

This clonotype was observed a single time. The rearrangement uses TRBV20-1 and TRBJ2-3, with D possibly called TRBD1 or TRBD2 (6 bases each). The length of the CDR3 is 15 residues. In germline, CDR1 is DFQATT, CDR2 SNEGSKA (reference sequence). The V end lost 4 bases, the J end lost 2 bases, and 16 bases lay between the germline ends. The CDR3 nucleotides read TGCAGTGCTATAACAGGGACTTCATCCACAGATACGCAGTATTTT. It codes for CSAITGTSSTDTQYF.

This chain links TRBV5-6 with TRBJ2-5; 10 bases align to TRBD2. The CDR3 has 16 amino acids. Germline V gene data show CDR1 as SGHDT and CDR2 as YYEEEE. V shed 1 base and J 5 bases; nucleotides not matched to a gene: 8. The CDR3 protein is CASSLFSGGAWETQYF. CDR3 sequence (DNA): TGTGCCAGCAGCTTGTTCAGCGGGGGGGCCTGGGAGACCCAGTACTTC. Complete variable domain (other parts from reference TRBV5-6 and TRBJ2-5): DAGVTQSPTHLIKTRGQQVTLRCSPKSGHDTVSWYQQALGQGPQFIFQYYEEEERQRGNFPDRFSGHQFPNYSSELNVNALLLGDSALYLCASSLFSGGAWETQYFGPGTRLLVL.

The chain carries TRBV12-5 and TRBJ2-5; tentative D call: TRBD1 (6 bases). V lost 1 base and J 0 bases, leaving 9 bases between the germline ends. This CDR3 contains 15 residues. The germline gives CDR1 LGHNT, CDR2 FRNRAP. The CDR3 DNA is TGTGCTAGTGGTTTGGGTGGGACACACCAAGAGACCCAGTACTTC. Translated: CASGLGGTHQETQYF.

The gene calls are TRBV12-3 or TRBV12-4 and TRBJ1-6, with D tentatively TRBD1 (5 bases). V was pared by 6 bases and J by 7 bases, with 16 bases between. This CDR3 spans 15 amino acids. As DNA, the CDR3 is TGTGCCAGCAGGGGGAGGGGCATTGGGAATTCACCCCTCCACTTT. It specifies CASRGRGIGNSPLHF.

V is TRBV6-5 and J is TRBJ1-2, with D uncertain. CDR3 length: 13 amino acids. In germline, CDR1 is MNHEY, CDR2 SVGAGI. V lost 1 base to trimming and J lost 5 bases, with 8 bases between them. The CDR3 DNA is TGTGCCAGCAGTTACTTAGGACCTTATGGCTACACCTTC. Translation: CASSYLGPYGYTF.